The 7 T cell receptor beta chains in this list originate from one sample, sequenced in a study of control samples from healthy donors and cancer patients. The repertoire was sequenced with immunoSEQ multiplex PCR; TCRdb's copy has only in-frame clones and lacks some. Counted here are about 120,000 clones, roughly 90% occurring once; the ten biggest clones make up around 2%. The specimen was blood. The receptors derive from a man aged 18 to 29 in good health.

The rearrangement links TRBV30 to TRBJ2-5, with D unclear. The CDR3 spans 14 residues. Germline V CDR1 and CDR2: GTSNPN, SVGIG (reference sequence). The V end was cut by 2 bases, the J end by 7 bases, with 17 bases between. The CDR3 region is CAWSPGQNPGTQYF. The CDR3 nucleotides read TGTGCCTGGAGTCCCGGGCAGAACCCAGGGACCCAGTACTTC.

The rearrangement uses TRBV5-6 and TRBJ2-7; D is unresolved. Germline loops: CDR1 SGHDT, CDR2 YYEEEE. This CDR3 spans 13 amino acids. V lost 6 bases and J 5 bases, leaving 15 bases between the germline ends. CDR3 in amino acids: CASTADVNHEQYF. The CDR3, as DNA: TGTGCCAGCACCGCGGACGTGAACCACGAGCAGTACTTC.

The chain is built from TRBV5-1 and TRBJ2-1; 14 positions match TRBD2. The germline CDR1 and CDR2 sequences are SGHRS and YFSETQ. The CDR3 runs 16 residues. J was trimmed by 8 bases and V by 4 bases; bases with no gene match: 8. CDR3 in DNA: TGCGCCAGCAGCGCGGGGACTAGCGGGAGTACCTATGAGCAGTTCTTC. Residues: CASSAGTSGSTYEQFF.

In this sample, this clone turned up once. The chain couples TRBV11-2 to TRBJ2-6; possible D gene TRBD1, 6 bases. Trimming removed 5 bases at V and 8 bases at J, with 10 bases between. The CDR3 length is 13 residues. Germline CDR1 and CDR2: SGHAT and FQNNGV. The CDR3 coding sequence is TGTGCCAGCAGCGCAGGGGTTCCCAACGTCCTGACTTTC. Translating gives CASSAGVPNVLTF.

The chain employs TRBV27 and TRBJ2-1, with D perhaps matching TRBD2 (6 bases). Germline V CDR1 and CDR2: MNHEY, SMNVEV (reference sequence). The V end lost 4 bases, the J end lost 4 bases, and 20 bases lay between the germline ends. CDR3 length: 17 residues. CDR3 amino acids: CASSSPAIGSGYNEQFF. Here the CDR3 DNA reads TGTGCCAGCAGTTCCCCGGCAATCGGGAGCGGATACAATGAGCAGTTCTTC.

V is TRBV12-3 or TRBV12-4 and J is TRBJ1-2; D gene unclear. Trimming stripped 3 bases from V and 8 bases from J, with 13 bases between. This CDR3 has 13 amino acids. This CDR3 is CASSLGSSRGYTF. CDR3 coding DNA: TGTGCCAGCAGTTTGGGCAGCTCCCGGGGCTACACCTTC.

The chain recombines TRBV27 with TRBJ1-4; unclear D gene. Trimming removed 3 bases from V and 1 base from J, with 12 bases in between. This CDR3 has 16 residues. Germline-derived CDR1 and CDR2 are MNHEY and SMNVEV (reference sequence). The CDR3, as DNA: TGTGCCAGCAGTTTGAAGATAAGAGGAACTAATGAAAAACTGTTTTTT. Protein: CASSLKIRGTNEKLFF.